The present T cell receptor beta chain was sequenced within a study of blood T cell repertoires in COVID-19. Libraries were prepared by immunoSEQ multiplex PCR; TCRdb keeps only in-frame clonotypes and omits some of them. The sample consists of about 190,000 clones, approximately 84% of them appearing once. Trimming took off 4 bases at V and 6 bases at J, with 15 bases between the two ends. CDR3 length: 14 amino acids. Germline V CDR1 and CDR2: LNHDA, SQIVND (reference sequence). Individuals aged roughly 18 to 95 years were recruited from 24 US areas. Clinical history as reported by participants underpinned cohort assignment. This clone was seen only once.

Sequencing used PBMCs or T cells enriched from blood (not recorded which). This rearrangement joins TRBV19 to TRBJ1-1; possible D gene TRBD1, 5 bases. This clonotype originated in a woman in her twenties or thirties who had recovered from COVID-19. Written as DNA, the CDR3 is TGTGCCAGTAGTACCCTCGGACAAAGCGCTGAAGCTTTCTTT. Encoded protein: CASSTLGQSAEAFF.